A single sample gave rise to the 22 T cell receptor beta chains below, sequenced in a study of PD-1 blockade in classical Hodgkin lymphoma (dated by TCRdb to 2020 to 2021). The time point label here, explained by the study, means: cycle 4 day 1 (C4D1), after 5 to 7 weeks of nivolumab. Every trial patient had relapsed following autologous stem cell transplantation, and prior brentuximab vedotin exposure was what differed among cohorts A, B and C. Library construction relied on the immunoSEQ multiplex PCR assay. In TCRdb, the immuneACCESS table is reduced to in-frame sequences with V and J assigned. These tables do not hold every clone; where another copy was compared, an unresolved V gene accounts for under half, and the others remain unexplained. The sample table holds roughly 41,000 clones, of which 65% to 70% were seen once. Roughly 3% of the sample is in the top ten clones. Sequenced here: peripheral blood mononuclear cells (PBMCs), sampled before the fourth cycle of nivolumab. All receptors derive from a human donor with classical Hodgkin lymphoma.

The gene calls are TRBV9 and TRBJ2-1; 9 nucleotides agree with TRBD2. The CDR3 length is 15 residues. Looked up from germline, CDR1 is SGDLS and CDR2 is YYNGEE. Trimming removed 4 bases from V and 4 bases from J; junction bases left unmatched: 6. CDR3 DNA: TGTGCCAGCAGCTTCAGCGGGGGGCCTTACAATGAGCAGTTCTTC. Protein sequence: CASSFSGGPYNEQFF.

V gene TRBV18 combines with J gene TRBJ2-2; maybe TRBD1 (5 bases). The CDR3 sequence is 15 residues long. CDR1 is KGHSH and CDR2 is LQKENI in the germline V gene. The germline V and J ends were trimmed by 3 bases and 1 base, with 9 bases remaining between them. CDR3 residues: CASSPKGLNTGELFF. The CDR3 bases are TGTGCCAGCTCACCCAAGGGGTTGAACACCGGGGAGCTGTTTTTT.

The chain carries TRBV12-5 and TRBJ2-7, with a tentative D call TRBD2 (6 bases). The germline gives CDR1 LGHNT, CDR2 FRNRAP. Trimming took off 2 bases at V and 5 bases at J, with 13 bases between the two ends. CDR3 length equals 14 residues. CDR3 sequence (DNA): TGTGCTAGTGGTTTGCCCGGGGGAGCCAACGAGCAGTACTTC. It translates to CASGLPGGANEQYF.

The CDR3 DNA follows: TGTGCCAGCAGCCAAGATCGGGGGGTAAGCTCCTACGAGCAGTACTTC. Residues: CASSQDRGVSSYEQYF. V gene TRBV4-2 combines with J gene TRBJ2-7; 7 bases match TRBD2. This CDR3 is built from 16 residues. V lost 0 bases, J lost 0 bases, and 5 bases stayed unmatched. Germline loops: CDR1 LGHNA, CDR2 YNFKEQ.

Here the CDR3 reads CASSLSRGGGDEQFF. CDR3 sequence (DNA): TGTGCCAGCAGCTTATCGCGCGGGGGAGGGGATGAGCAGTTCTTC. The J gene is TRBJ2-1, the V gene TRBV11-1; 7 nucleotides align to TRBD2. V trimming: 2 bases; J trimming: 8 bases; junction bases outside the gene matches: 9. Germline V lookup: CDR1 SGHAT, CDR2 FQDESV (reference sequence). CDR3 size: 15 residues.

The genes are TRBV28 and TRBJ1-5; D might be TRBD1 (5 bases). V was pared by 6 bases and J by 2 bases, with 14 bases between. CDR1 is MDHEN, CDR2 SYDVKM, per germline. The CDR3 spans 15 residues. CDR3 coding DNA: TGTGCCAGCAGGTCGGGGGACGGAGGCAATCAGCCCCAGCATTTT. Translation: CASRSGDGGNQPQHF.

The chain uses TRBV27 and TRBJ2-1; D is tentatively TRBD1 or TRBD2 (6 bases each). Germline V gene lookup returns CDR1 MNHEY and CDR2 SMNVEV (reference sequence). CDR3 length equals 12 residues. V was shortened by 3 bases and J by 12 bases, with 12 bases between the two germline ends. CDR3 nucleotide sequence: TGTGCCAGCAGTTTGGGGGGCCAAGGGCAGTTCTTC. Encoded protein: CASSLGGQGQFF.

With respect to this clone: One end of the junction varies from germline; a read error may be responsible. The chain uses TRBV7-7 and TRBJ2-7, with 9 bases lining up with TRBD1. The CDR3 sequence is 15 residues long. In germline, CDR1 is SSHAT, CDR2 FNYEAQ (reference sequence). The CDR3 loop reads CASSSRPGQGVEQYF. DNA of the CDR3: TGTGCTAGCAGCTCTCGTCCGGGACAGGGTGTCGAGCAGTACTTC.

The chain couples TRBV27 to TRBJ2-7; perhaps TRBD2 as D (5 bases). The CDR3 loop spans 12 amino acids. Germline-derived CDR1 and CDR2 are MNHEY and SMNVEV (reference sequence). V shed 4 bases and J shed 4 bases, with 8 bases lying between them. The CDR3: CASSSGMYEQYF. In DNA form, the CDR3 reads TGTGCCAGCAGTTCCGGGATGTACGAGCAGTACTTC.

In this sample, this clone turned up once. The CDR3 DNA sequence: TGTGCCAGCAGTGCAAGAGGGACAGGGACTGGAAACACCATATATTTT. Amino acid sequence: CASSARGTGTGNTIYF. The genes are TRBV2 and TRBJ1-3; 9 bases are shared with TRBD1. The CDR3 is 16 amino acids. The V gene's germline CDR1 is SNHLY and CDR2 FYNNEI. V lost 4 bases to trimming and J lost 2 bases; unmatched junction nucleotides: 6. Drawing the rest from reference TRBV2 and TRBJ1-3, the complete variable domain is EPEVTQTPSHQVTQMGQEVILRCVPISNHLYFYWYRQILGQKVEFLVSFYNNEISEKSEIFDDQFSVERPDGSNFTLKIRSTKLEDSAMYFCASSARGTGTGNTIYFGEGSWLTVV.

The gene calls are TRBV20-1 and TRBJ2-7; 11 bases map to TRBD2. The CDR3 runs 11 residues. Germline-derived CDR1 and CDR2 are DFQATT and SNEGSKA (reference sequence). CDR3 residues: CSLTSGDEQYF. The DNA of the CDR3 is TGCAGCCTGACTAGCGGGGACGAGCAGTACTTC.

The rearrangement links TRBV19 to TRBJ2-2, with TRBD2 matching over 9 bases. The CDR3 sequence is 18 residues long. Germline-derived CDR1 and CDR2 are LNHDA and SQIVND (reference sequence). V was clipped by 3 bases and J by 1 base; unmatched bases: 9. The CDR3 loop reads CASSIPPSGAVNTGELFF. As DNA, the CDR3 is TGTGCCAGTAGTATCCCCCCTAGCGGGGCCGTGAACACCGGGGAGCTGTTTTTT.

This chain links TRBV4-1 with TRBJ2-7, with D unclear. Per germline, CDR1 MGHRA and CDR2 YSYEKL. With 0 bases removed from V and 3 bases from J, the gap between germline ends came to 3 bases. The CDR3 contains 12 residues. DNA of the CDR3: TGCGCCAGCAGCCAAGACAGCTACGAGCAGTACTTC. This sequence encodes CASSQDSYEQYF.

This clone occurred once. V is TRBV27 and J is TRBJ2-4; possible D gene TRBD1, 6 bases. CDR3 length equals 14 residues. Looked up from germline, CDR1 is MNHEY and CDR2 is SMNVEV (reference sequence). V was trimmed by 2 bases and J by 8 bases, leaving 13 bases between them. The CDR3 protein is CASSLGSGDDIQYF. The CDR3 bases are TGTGCCAGCAGTTTAGGGTCAGGGGATGACATTCAGTACTTC.

The chain's CDR3 is CASSLQGSTDTQYF. CDR3 in DNA: TGTGCCAGCAGCTTGCAGGGAAGCACAGATACGCAGTATTTT. V and J are TRBV7-9 and TRBJ2-3; D perhaps matches TRBD1 (5 bases). The CDR3 extends over 14 amino acids. V was cut by 3 bases and J by 0 bases, with 7 bases left in between. Germline CDR1 reads SEHNR; CDR2 reads FQNEAQ (reference sequence).

This clone was picked up a small number of times. The chain joins TRBV4-2 to TRBJ2-7; D call uncertain. V dropped 1 base and J dropped 1 base, with 5 bases sitting between them. The CDR3 covers 13 residues. Germline CDR1 reads LGHNA; CDR2 reads YNFKEQ. Here the CDR3 DNA reads TGTGCCAGCAGCCAAGGAGATTCCTACGAGCAGTACTTC. Amino acid sequence: CASSQGDSYEQYF.

The J gene is TRBJ1-5, the V gene TRBV19, with TRBD1 identical over 7 bases. The germline CDR1 and CDR2 sequences are LNHDA and SQIVND (reference sequence). J gave up 6 bases and V 1 base, and 6 bases lay outside the gene matches. The CDR3 runs 15 residues. The CDR3 reads CASSIVPAGGQPQHF. CDR3 bases: TGTGCCAGTAGTATAGTCCCGGCAGGGGGTCAGCCCCAGCATTTT.

J is TRBJ1-2 and V is TRBV6-5; D not resolved. This CDR3 is built from 12 residues. V dropped 5 bases and J dropped 1 base, with 5 bases sitting between them. CDR1 is MNHEY, CDR2 SVGAGI, per germline. The CDR3 DNA reads TGTGCCAGCAGTCTCCATAACTATGGCTACACCTTC. The encoded protein is CASSLHNYGYTF.

The rearrangement uses TRBV5-1 and TRBJ1-6; no firm D call. Germline V lookup: CDR1 SGHRS, CDR2 YFSETQ. The CDR3 contains 13 residues. Trimming took off 0 bases at V and 7 bases at J, with 5 bases between the two ends. The CDR3 loop is CASSLEENSPLHF. The DNA for the CDR3 is TGCGCCAGCAGCTTGGAAGAGAATTCACCCCTCCACTTT.

This clone qualifies as medium-sized. The V call is TRBV11-2, the J call TRBJ1-1; D is unclear. Trimming removed 6 bases from V and 11 bases from J, with 19 bases in between. CDR1 SGHAT and CDR2 FQNNGV come from the germline V gene. This CDR3 has 13 amino acids. This CDR3 is CASRKVDRGRAFF. Here the CDR3 DNA reads TGTGCCAGCAGAAAGGTTGACCGAGGGCGGGCTTTCTTT.

V usage is TRBV6-5 and J usage is TRBJ1-5, with 7 bases fitting TRBD1. The germline V gene encodes CDR1 MNHEY and CDR2 SVGAGI. The CDR3 sequence is 13 residues long. V gave up 8 bases and J gave up 4 bases; unmatched junction bases: 5. The chain's CDR3 is CASGTDGNQPQHF. The CDR3 nucleotides are TGTGCCAGCGGGACAGACGGAAATCAGCCCCAGCATTTT.

This chain joins TRBV20-1 and TRBJ2-7; the D gene is possibly TRBD2 (5 bases). The CDR3 contains 11 residues. V was pared by 4 bases and J by 5 bases, with 9 bases between. CDR1 and CDR2 from the germline V gene are DFQATT and SNEGSKA (reference sequence). Here the CDR3 reads CSAKEADEQYF. The CDR3 DNA sequence: TGCAGTGCTAAGGAGGCGGACGAGCAGTACTTC.